The 15 T cell receptor beta chains presented below share a single source sample, sequenced in a study of blood T cell repertoires in COVID-19. Clones were sequenced by immunoSEQ multiplex PCR, and TCRdb holds only the in-frame ones, with some missing. The sample lists roughly 240,000 clones, approximately 89% occurring once. Sequencing was performed on PBMCs or T cells enriched from blood (not recorded which). Source of these receptors: a woman in her thirties or forties with acute COVID-19.

The V and J genes are TRBV6-5 and TRBJ1-2, with a possible D match to TRBD1 (6 bases). Per the germline V gene, CDR1 is MNHEY and CDR2 is SVGAGI. CDR3 size: 15 residues. Trimming stripped 2 bases from V and 8 bases from J, with 18 bases between. CDR3 sequence (DNA): TGTGCCAGCAGTTACGAGGACGCGGGGGCAGGCGGCTACACCTTC. This translates into CASSYEDAGAGGYTF.

This clone appeared once. CDR3 loop: CASKGLLNSNQPQHF. In DNA, the CDR3 is TGCGCCAGCAAGGGGCTGCTTAATAGCAATCAGCCCCAGCATTTT. The rearrangement uses TRBV10-1 and TRBJ1-5; possibly TRBD1 for D (5 bases). V was clipped by 7 bases and J by 0 bases, with 13 bases between them. CDR1 is WNHNN, CDR2 SYGVQD, per germline (reference sequence). CDR3 length: 15 amino acids.

This clone was seen at least ten times. The J gene is TRBJ1-1, the V gene TRBV30; 12 positions match TRBD1. The CDR3 loop spans 14 amino acids. The germline gives CDR1 GTSNPN, CDR2 SVGIG (reference sequence). V trimming: 6 bases; J trimming: 9 bases; junction bases outside the gene matches: 11. Here the CDR3 DNA reads TGTGCCTGCTCAACCGGGACAGGGGGCCCCCAAGCTTTCTTT. Its translation: CACSTGTGGPQAFF.

The chain carries TRBV10-3 and TRBJ1-6, with 9 bases lining up with TRBD1. V dropped 1 base and J dropped 6; count of bases not matched to a gene: 7. The V gene's germline CDR1 is ENHRY and CDR2 SYGVKD. The length of the CDR3 is 17 residues. CDR3 coding DNA: TGTGCCATCAGTGAGTTCGTTCCGGGACAGGGTAATTCACCCCTCCACTTT. This encodes CAISEFVPGQGNSPLHF.

This clone was picked up a small number of times. The chain's CDR3 is CASRVAGKYNSPLHF. The DNA of the CDR3 is TGTGCCAGCAGGGTGGCGGGGAAGTATAATTCACCCCTCCACTTT. The V call is TRBV27, the J call TRBJ1-6, with D hard to call. Germline loops: CDR1 MNHEY, CDR2 SMNVEV (reference sequence). CDR3 size: 15 residues. V lost 6 bases and J lost 4, with 13 bases in between.

The gene calls are TRBV10-2 and TRBJ1-1, with D hard to call. The germline V and J ends were trimmed by 6 bases and 1 base, with 15 bases remaining between them. This CDR3 has 15 amino acids. Germline CDR1 is WSHSY and CDR2 is SAAADI. The CDR3 loop is CASRDLGETNTEAFF. CDR3 in DNA: TGCGCCAGCAGGGATCTCGGGGAGACGAACACTGAAGCTTTCTTT.

This sequence joins TRBV19 and TRBJ1-5, with TRBD1 identical over 9 bases. The CDR3 extends over 18 amino acids. Germline trimming cut 2 bases from V and 6 bases from J; bases unmatched to any gene: 14. The V gene's germline CDR1 is LNHDA and CDR2 SQIVND (reference sequence). The CDR3 DNA is TGTGCCAGTAGTATATCTGGGGACGGGACAGGGTCTATTCAGCCCCAGCATTTT. This encodes CASSISGDGTGSIQPQHF.

This chain connects TRBV11-3 to TRBJ2-3; a possible D gene is TRBD1 (6 bases). Germline V lookup: CDR1 SGHNT, CDR2 YENEEA. Trimming shortened V by 4 bases and J by 14 bases, and 19 bases separated the two germline ends. CDR3 size: 13 residues. As DNA, the CDR3 is TGTGCCAGCAGCTCTGCCCCGACTGCGACAGGGTATTTT. This codes for CASSSAPTATGYF.

The rearrangement uses TRBV29-1 and TRBJ1-1; unclear D gene. The CDR3 sequence is 13 residues long. Trimming removed 7 bases from V and 0 bases from J, with 12 bases in between. In germline, CDR1 is SQVTM, CDR2 ANQGSEA. Here the CDR3 reads CSGSSLVNTEAFF. The CDR3 DNA reads as TGCAGCGGGTCCTCCCTAGTGAACACTGAAGCTTTCTTT.

V usage is TRBV12-3 or TRBV12-4 and J usage is TRBJ2-7; D possibly corresponds to TRBD1 (6 bases). Trimming shortened V by 8 bases and J by 0 bases, and 11 bases separated the two germline ends. The CDR3 totals 13 residues. The CDR3 sequence: CASGQGSSYEQYV. Written as DNA, the CDR3 is TGTGCCAGCGGGCAGGGGAGCTCCTACGAGCAGTACGTC.

This chain links TRBV5-6 with TRBJ2-7; TRBD1 matches 10 bases. Looked up from germline, CDR1 is SGHDT and CDR2 is YYEEEE. V was pared by 4 bases and J by 2 bases, with 3 bases of the junction left unmatched. The CDR3 covers 14 residues. Here the CDR3 reads CASSLGQGAYEQYF. The CDR3 bases are TGTGCCAGCAGCCTTGGACAGGGGGCCTACGAGCAGTACTTC.

The DNA for the CDR3 is TGTGCCAGCAGCTTTACGCAAGTCACAGGGCACAGGAACACCATATATTTT. It specifies CASSFTQVTGHRNTIYF. The V and J genes are TRBV7-9 and TRBJ1-3; TRBD1 is a possible D gene (6 bases). Germline V lookup: CDR1 SEHNR, CDR2 FQNEAQ (reference sequence). V dropped 3 bases and J dropped 7 bases, with 22 bases sitting between them. The CDR3 has 17 residues.

This chain uses TRBV9 with TRBJ2-5; TRBD2 might be the D (5 bases). The CDR3 length is 13 residues. Germline V gives CDR1 SGDLS, CDR2 YYNGEE. With 0 bases removed from V and 7 bases from J, the gap between germline ends came to 10 bases. CDR3: CASSVDLGGTQYF. Here the CDR3 DNA reads TGTGCCAGCAGCGTAGATCTAGGAGGGACCCAGTACTTC.

This clone is classed as medium-sized. The sample holds other DNA sequences that translate to the same CDR3. The chain has TRBV7-9 and TRBJ2-1, with 10 bases that match TRBD2. CDR1 is SEHNR and CDR2 is FQNEAQ in the germline V gene (reference sequence). J lost 0 bases, V lost 4 bases, and 3 bases had no gene match. The CDR3 runs 16 residues. The CDR3 sequence: CASSSSSGGSYNEQFF. For the CDR3, the DNA is TGTGCCAGCAGCTCCTCTAGCGGGGGCTCCTACAATGAGCAGTTCTTC.

The chain couples TRBV5-1 to TRBJ2-5; D possibly corresponds to TRBD2 (6 bases). The CDR3 covers 15 residues. Trimming stripped 2 bases from V and 1 base from J, with 12 bases between. The germline V gene has CDR1 SGHRS and CDR2 YFSETQ. CDR3 residues: CASSFSAGFQETQYF. The CDR3 DNA sequence: TGCGCCAGCAGCTTCTCGGCGGGGTTCCAAGAGACCCAGTACTTC. The whole variable domain, filled in from reference TRBV5-1 and TRBJ2-5, reads KAGVTQTPRYLIKTRGQQVTLSCSPISGHRSVSWYQQTPGQGLQFLFEYFSETQRNKGNFPGRFSGRQFSNSRSEMNVSTLELGDSALYLCASSFSAGFQETQYFGPGTRLLVL.